Here is one T cell receptor beta chain with its context. Its antigen is still unknown. These data come from a study of cytomegalovirus exposure and HLA in healthy donors. Background on the study: Unique TCR beta sequences numbering around 110 million came from 150 million to 200 million T cells in an earlier analysis. Study-level results: Across donors, most TCRs were seen rarely, yet some public ones were widespread. An ancestry cluster, one associated with Asian ancestry, reportedly showed fewer N-insertions than the approximately 660-donor mean in a later analysis. Roughly even sequencing depth across donors was the assumption behind the presence/absence analyses.

Germline V gene lookup returns CDR1 MNHEY and CDR2 SVGAGI. The CDR3 is 15 amino acids. Trimming took 2 bases from V and 0 from J, leaving 8 bases between them. Researchers ran the PCR with 60 Vbeta and 13 Jbeta primers. Sequencing used immunoSEQ multiplex PCR; TCRdb keeps in-frame clones, though not all of them. The repertoire consists of more than 55,000 clones, with 80% occurring once and the leading ten covering about 4%. The source is a woman between 40 and 55 years old in good health and CMV-seronegative. The sample comprised PBMCs. This chain links TRBV6-5 with TRBJ1-3, with D possibly TRBD1 on 5 matching bases. The chain's CDR3 is CASSYEGLSGNTIYF. The CDR3 region has the DNA TGTGCCAGCAGTTACGAGGGACTCTCTGGAAACACCATATATTTT.